What follows are 15 T cell receptor beta chains derived from one specimen sequenced in a study of shared clonotypes between healthy human individuals (dated by TCRdb to 2018 to 2020). The receptor library was made with the immunoSEQ multiplex PCR assay. This immuneACCESS table, as held by TCRdb, lists in-frame sequences with V and J called but not all clones. Of the missing ones, under half trace to an unresolved V gene in checked studies; the others have no known cause. In all, the sample holds about 1.5 million clones, and approximately 98% of those were seen once. The ten largest clones take up about 0.42% of the sample. The sample was naive CD4+ T cells sorted from blood. The sample's cell subset or site label, in plain terms: CD45RA+ positively selected. The receptors were sampled from a man aged 25 to 40 in good health.

The chain combines TRBV2 with TRBJ2-3; D is unresolved. This CDR3 is 14 amino acids long. Germline CDR1 SNHLY, CDR2 FYNNEI. V dropped 3 bases and J dropped 8 bases, with 15 bases sitting between them. CDR3 in amino acids: CASSEGRSQFTQYF. The CDR3 coding sequence is TGTGCCAGCAGTGAGGGCAGGTCACAGTTTACGCAGTATTTT.

The chain recombines TRBV5-1 with TRBJ1-1, with no clear D. The V gene lost 9 bases and the J gene lost 5 bases, with 20 bases spanning the gap. CDR3 length equals 14 residues. The germline V gene has CDR1 SGHRS and CDR2 YFSETQ. This CDR3 reads CATSPDAERTEAFF. DNA for the CDR3: TGCGCCACCTCCCCGGATGCAGAGAGGACTGAAGCTTTCTTT.

V gene TRBV14 combines with J gene TRBJ2-7; the match to TRBD1 covers 11 bases. The V gene's germline CDR1 is SGHDN and CDR2 FVKESK. Trimming at V came to 4 bases and at J to 6 bases, leaving 5 bases not matched to a gene. The CDR3 runs to 14 residues. CDR3 region: CASSLRTGGGEQYF. The CDR3 bases are TGTGCCAGCAGCCTAAGGACAGGGGGCGGCGAGCAGTACTTC.

The chain recombines TRBV6-1 with TRBJ1-4; no firm D call. Per the germline V gene, CDR1 is MNHNS and CDR2 is SASEGT. The CDR3 runs to 14 residues. Trimming took 6 bases from V and 5 from J, leaving 13 bases between them. As DNA, the CDR3 is TGTGCCAGCAGGGTCTTACAGATAAATGAAAAACTGTTTTTT. Translated, it gives CASRVLQINEKLFF.

This clone appeared once. The rearrangement links TRBV18 to TRBJ1-5; D might be TRBD1 (5 bases). The CDR3 contains 14 residues. Trimming removed 6 bases at V and 0 bases at J, with 9 bases between. CDR1 and CDR2 (germline): KGHSH, LQKENI. CDR3 amino acids: CASSSGVSNQPQHF. CDR3 coding DNA: TGTGCCAGCTCCTCGGGGGTTAGCAATCAGCCCCAGCATTTT.

The V call is TRBV9, the J call TRBJ2-7, with D possibly being TRBD1 (5 bases). CDR1 SGDLS and CDR2 YYNGEE come from the germline V gene. CDR3 size: 14 residues. V was pared by 4 bases and J by 1 base, with 12 bases between. The chain's CDR3 is CASSPGIDSYEQYF. As DNA, the CDR3 is TGTGCCAGCAGCCCAGGGATAGATTCCTACGAGCAGTACTTC.

V and J are TRBV6-1 and TRBJ2-3; 8 nucleotides agree with TRBD2. Germline trimming cut 4 bases from V and 4 bases from J; bases unmatched to any gene: 10. Germline V gene sequence: CDR1 MNHNS, CDR2 SASEGT. CDR3 length equals 16 residues. The CDR3 loop is CASSVQSGTSADTQYF. The CDR3 region has the DNA TGTGCCAGCAGTGTCCAATCCGGGACTAGTGCAGATACGCAGTATTTT.

The genes are TRBV10-3 and TRBJ2-5; D is possibly TRBD2 (6 bases). This CDR3 region has 15 residues. Trimming took 6 bases from V and 3 from J, leaving 17 bases between them. Germline-derived CDR1 and CDR2 are ENHRY and SYGVKD. As DNA, the CDR3 is TGTGCCATCAGGGCGGAGGGCTTCCGAGAAGAGACCCAGTACTTC. Protein product: CAIRAEGFREETQYF.

V and J are TRBV2 and TRBJ2-1; unclear D gene. CDR3 length: 14 amino acids. Looked up from germline, CDR1 is SNHLY and CDR2 is FYNNEI. The V gene lost 6 bases and the J gene lost 0 bases, with 9 bases spanning the gap. The CDR3 nucleotides read TGTGCCAGCAGACCAAGGAGCTCCTACAATGAGCAGTTCTTC. Translation: CASRPRSSYNEQFF.

The chain joins TRBV28 to TRBJ2-7; D assignment may be TRBD1 or TRBD2 (5 bases each). The CDR3 spans 16 residues. The V gene's germline CDR1 is MDHEN and CDR2 SYDVKM. Deletions cut 4 bases from V and 4 bases from J, with 20 bases between. In DNA form, the CDR3 reads TGTGCCAGCAGTTGGGACCACCGCACTTCATCTTACGAGCAGTACTTC. Amino acid sequence: CASSWDHRTSSYEQYF.

The rearrangement uses TRBV4-3 and TRBJ2-2, with 10 bases lining up with TRBD2. From germline, CDR1 is LGHNA and CDR2 YSLEER. V was clipped by 0 bases and J by 6 bases; unmatched bases: 7. This CDR3 is built from 17 residues. CDR3 amino acids: CASSQDLAGVSPGELFF. The CDR3 DNA reads TGCGCCAGCAGCCAAGACCTAGCGGGAGTTTCTCCCGGGGAGCTGTTTTTT.

The J gene is TRBJ2-2, the V gene TRBV27, with unresolved D. The CDR3 contains 14 residues. The germline V gene has CDR1 MNHEY and CDR2 SMNVEV (reference sequence). V lost 3 bases and J lost 0, with 5 bases in between. CDR3 amino acids: CASSFRPNTGELFF. In nucleotides, the CDR3 is TGTGCCAGCAGTTTTAGGCCGAACACCGGGGAGCTGTTTTTT.

Turning to this clone: The sample contains more than one DNA sequence encoding this CDR3. The chain employs TRBV5-1 and TRBJ1-3; D gene uncertain. Deletions cut 0 bases from V and 3 bases from J, with 7 bases between. The CDR3 extends over 14 amino acids. CDR1 and CDR2 from the germline V gene are SGHRS and YFSETQ. The CDR3 nucleotides read TGCGCCAGCAGCTTGGCCGGAAGTGGAAACACCATATATTTT. As protein: CASSLAGSGNTIYF.

Comments on this clone: The identical CDR3 is also encoded by other nucleotide sequences in the sample. The chain has TRBV6-5 and TRBJ2-2; no clear D gene. Germline V lookup: CDR1 MNHEY, CDR2 SVGAGI. The CDR3 spans 14 residues. V was cut by 6 bases and J by 2 bases, with 10 bases left in between. The CDR3 reads CASSPGPNTGELFF. The CDR3 region has the DNA TGTGCCAGCAGCCCCGGGCCTAACACCGGGGAGCTGTTTTTT.

This clone appeared once. This chain connects TRBV4-1 to TRBJ2-7; TRBD2 aligns across 8 bases. The CDR3 sequence is 16 residues long. Trimming at V came to 0 bases and at J to 0 bases, leaving 4 bases not matched to a gene. CDR1 MGHRA and CDR2 YSYEKL come from the germline V gene. In nucleotides, the CDR3 is TGCGCCAGCAGCCAAGAGGCTAGCGGGTACTCCTACGAGCAGTACTTC. Its protein is CASSQEASGYSYEQYF.